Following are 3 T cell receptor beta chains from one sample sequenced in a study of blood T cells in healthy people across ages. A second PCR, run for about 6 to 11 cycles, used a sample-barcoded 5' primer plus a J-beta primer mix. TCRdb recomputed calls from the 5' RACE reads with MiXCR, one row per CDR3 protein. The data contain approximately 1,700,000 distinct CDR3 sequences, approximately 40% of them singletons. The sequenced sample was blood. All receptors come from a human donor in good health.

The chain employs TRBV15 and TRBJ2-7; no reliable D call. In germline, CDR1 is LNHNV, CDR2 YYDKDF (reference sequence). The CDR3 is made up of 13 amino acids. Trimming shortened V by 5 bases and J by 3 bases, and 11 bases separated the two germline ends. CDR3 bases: TGTGCCACCAGCGTAGGGCCGTACTACGAGCAGTACTTC. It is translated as CATSVGPYYEQYF. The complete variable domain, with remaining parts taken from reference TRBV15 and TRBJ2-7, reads DAMVIQNPRYQVTQFGKPVTLSCSQTLNHNVMYWYQQKSSQAPKLLFHYYDKDFNNEADTPDNFQSRRPNTSFCFLDIRSPGLGDTAMYLCATSVGPYYEQYFGPGTRLTVT.

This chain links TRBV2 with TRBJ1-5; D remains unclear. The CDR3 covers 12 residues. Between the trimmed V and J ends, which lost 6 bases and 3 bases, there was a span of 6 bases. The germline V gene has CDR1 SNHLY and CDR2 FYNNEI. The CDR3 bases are TGTGCCAGCAGGGCCGCCAATCAGCCCCAGCATTTT. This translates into CASRAANQPQHF.

The CDR3 here is CSVPTGGNTEAFF. DNA for the CDR3: TGCAGCGTACCTACAGGGGGGAACACTGAAGCTTTCTTT. This sequence joins TRBV29-1 and TRBJ1-1; 8 nucleotides match TRBD1. V lost 6 bases to trimming and J lost 1 base; unmatched junction nucleotides: 4. The CDR3 covers 13 residues. Germline loops: CDR1 SQVTM, CDR2 ANQGSEA.